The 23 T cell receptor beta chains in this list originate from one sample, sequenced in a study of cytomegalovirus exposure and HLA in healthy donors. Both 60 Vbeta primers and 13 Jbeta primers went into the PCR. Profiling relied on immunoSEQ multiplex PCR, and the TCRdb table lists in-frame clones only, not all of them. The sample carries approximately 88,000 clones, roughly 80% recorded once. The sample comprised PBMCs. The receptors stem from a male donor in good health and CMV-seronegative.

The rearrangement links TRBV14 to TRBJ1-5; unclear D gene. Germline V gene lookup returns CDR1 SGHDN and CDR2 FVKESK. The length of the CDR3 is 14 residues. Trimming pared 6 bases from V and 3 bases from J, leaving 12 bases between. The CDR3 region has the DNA TGTGCCAGCAGTTCCTCGTTATTCAATCAGCCCCAGCATTTT. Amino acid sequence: CASSSSLFNQPQHF.

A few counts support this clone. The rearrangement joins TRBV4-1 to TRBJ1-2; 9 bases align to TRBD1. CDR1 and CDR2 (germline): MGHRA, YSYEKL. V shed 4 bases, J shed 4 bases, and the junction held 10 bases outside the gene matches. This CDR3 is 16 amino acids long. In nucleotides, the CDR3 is TGCGCCAGCAGCCCCAGCTCGGGGACAGGGATCTATGGCTACACCTTC. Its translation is CASSPSSGTGIYGYTF.

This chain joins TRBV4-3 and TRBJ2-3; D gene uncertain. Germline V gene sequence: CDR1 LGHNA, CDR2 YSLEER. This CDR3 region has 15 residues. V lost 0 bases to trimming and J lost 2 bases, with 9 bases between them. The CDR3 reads CASSQDSYDTDTQYF. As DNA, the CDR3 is TGCGCCAGCAGCCAAGACTCCTACGACACAGATACGCAGTATTTT.

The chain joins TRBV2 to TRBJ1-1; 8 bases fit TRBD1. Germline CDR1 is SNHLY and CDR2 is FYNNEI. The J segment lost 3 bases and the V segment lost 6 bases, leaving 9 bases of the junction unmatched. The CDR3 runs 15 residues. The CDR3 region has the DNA TGTGCCAGCAGGGCGCAGGGGGCCTCGCACACTGAAGCTTTCTTT. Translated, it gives CASRAQGASHTEAFF.

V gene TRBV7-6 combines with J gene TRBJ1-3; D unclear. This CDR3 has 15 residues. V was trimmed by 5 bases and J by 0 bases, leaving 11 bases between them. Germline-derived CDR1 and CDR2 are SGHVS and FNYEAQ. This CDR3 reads CASSPLRSSGNTIYF. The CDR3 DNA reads TGTGCCAGCAGCCCACTCCGGAGCTCTGGAAACACCATATATTTT.

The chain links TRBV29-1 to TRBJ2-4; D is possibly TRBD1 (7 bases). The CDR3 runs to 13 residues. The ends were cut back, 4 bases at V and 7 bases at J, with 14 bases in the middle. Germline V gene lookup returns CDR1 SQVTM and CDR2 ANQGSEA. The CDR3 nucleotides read TGCAGCGTTGTTGAACAGGGGAGGAACATTCAGTACTTC. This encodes CSVVEQGRNIQYF.

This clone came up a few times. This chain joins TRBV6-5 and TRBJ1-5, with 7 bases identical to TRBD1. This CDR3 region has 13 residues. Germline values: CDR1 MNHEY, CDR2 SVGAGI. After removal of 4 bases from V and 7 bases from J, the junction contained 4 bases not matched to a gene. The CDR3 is CASSFDRAQPQHF. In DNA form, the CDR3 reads TGTGCCAGCAGTTTCGACAGGGCGCAGCCCCAGCATTTT.

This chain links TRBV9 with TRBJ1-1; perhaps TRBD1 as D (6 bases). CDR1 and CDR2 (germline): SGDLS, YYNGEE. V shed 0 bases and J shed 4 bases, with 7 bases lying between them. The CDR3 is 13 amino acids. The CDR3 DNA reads TGTGCCAGCAGCGTAGAAGGGGGCACTGAAGCTTTCTTT. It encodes CASSVEGGTEAFF.

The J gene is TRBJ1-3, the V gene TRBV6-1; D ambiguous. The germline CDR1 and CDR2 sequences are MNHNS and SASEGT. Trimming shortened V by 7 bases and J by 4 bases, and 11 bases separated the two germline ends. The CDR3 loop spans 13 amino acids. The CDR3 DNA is TGTGCCAGCACCACAAGGGAGGGAAACACCATATATTTT. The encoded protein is CASTTREGNTIYF.

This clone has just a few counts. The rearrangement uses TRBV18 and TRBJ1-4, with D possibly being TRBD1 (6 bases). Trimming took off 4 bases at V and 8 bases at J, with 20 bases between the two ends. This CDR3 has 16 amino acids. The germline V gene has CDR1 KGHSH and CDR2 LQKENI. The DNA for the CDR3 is TGTGCCAGCTCACGAGCCAGGGGCGTGCAGGGCGAAAAACTGTTTTTT. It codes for CASSRARGVQGEKLFF.

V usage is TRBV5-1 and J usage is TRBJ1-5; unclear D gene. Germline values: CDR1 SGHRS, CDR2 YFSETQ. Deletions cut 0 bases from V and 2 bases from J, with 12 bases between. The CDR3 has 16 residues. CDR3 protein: CASSLDPSGGNQPQHF. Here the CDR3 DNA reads TGCGCCAGCAGCTTGGACCCTTCGGGAGGCAATCAGCCCCAGCATTTT.

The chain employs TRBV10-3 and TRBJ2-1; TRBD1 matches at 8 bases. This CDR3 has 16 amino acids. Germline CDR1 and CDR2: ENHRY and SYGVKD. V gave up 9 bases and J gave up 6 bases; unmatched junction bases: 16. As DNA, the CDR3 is TGTGCCATTGGACAGGGAAGTTTCCCTACAATCAATGAGCAGTTCTTC. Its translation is CAIGQGSFPTINEQFF.

Here the CDR3 reads CASSWGGNHEKLFF. DNA for the CDR3: TGCGCCAGCAGCTGGGGGGGGAATCATGAAAAACTGTTTTTT. The chain carries TRBV5-1 and TRBJ1-4; D is possibly TRBD1 (5 bases). Germline CDR1 and CDR2: SGHRS and YFSETQ. The CDR3 is 14 amino acids. V gave up 3 bases and J gave up 6 bases, with 12 bases separating them.

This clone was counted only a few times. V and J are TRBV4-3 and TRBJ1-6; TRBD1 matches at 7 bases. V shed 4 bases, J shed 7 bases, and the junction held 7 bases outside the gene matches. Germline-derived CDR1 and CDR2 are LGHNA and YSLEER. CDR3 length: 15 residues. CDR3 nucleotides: TGCGCCAGCAGCCTAGCGGACAGGAGGAATTCACCCCTCCACTTT. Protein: CASSLADRRNSPLHF.

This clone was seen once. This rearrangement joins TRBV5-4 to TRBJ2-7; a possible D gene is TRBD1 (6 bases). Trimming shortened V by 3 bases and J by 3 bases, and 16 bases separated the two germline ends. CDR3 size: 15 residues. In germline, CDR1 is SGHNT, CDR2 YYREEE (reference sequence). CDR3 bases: TGTGCCAGCAGCTCCCTACCCGGGACAAACTACGAGCAGTACTTC. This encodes CASSSLPGTNYEQYF.

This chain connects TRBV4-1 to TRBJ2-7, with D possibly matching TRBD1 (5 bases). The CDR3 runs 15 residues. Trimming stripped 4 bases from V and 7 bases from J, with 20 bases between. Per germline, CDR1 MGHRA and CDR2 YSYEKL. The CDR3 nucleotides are TGCGCCAGCAGCCCCACCGCCCCGACAGAGTGGGAGCAGTACTTC. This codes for CASSPTAPTEWEQYF.

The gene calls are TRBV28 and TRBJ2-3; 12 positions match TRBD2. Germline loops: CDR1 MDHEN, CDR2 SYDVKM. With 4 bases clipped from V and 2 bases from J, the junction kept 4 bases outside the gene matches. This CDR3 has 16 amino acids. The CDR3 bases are TGTGCCAGCAGTTCTTCTAGCGGGAGGGTCACAGATACGCAGTATTTT. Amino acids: CASSSSSGRVTDTQYF.

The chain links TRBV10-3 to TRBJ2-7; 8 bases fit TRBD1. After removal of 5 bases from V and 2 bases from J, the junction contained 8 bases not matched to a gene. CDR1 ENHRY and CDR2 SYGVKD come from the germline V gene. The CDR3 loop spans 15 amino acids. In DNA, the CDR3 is TGTGCCATCAGTCTACCGGGACAGGCTCCCTACGAGCAGTACTTC. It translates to CAISLPGQAPYEQYF.

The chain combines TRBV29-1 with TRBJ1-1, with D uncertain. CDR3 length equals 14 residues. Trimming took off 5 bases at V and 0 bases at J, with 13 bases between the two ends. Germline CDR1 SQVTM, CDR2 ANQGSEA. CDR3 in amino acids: CSVSEGSMNTEAFF. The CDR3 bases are TGCAGCGTTTCTGAGGGATCCATGAACACTGAAGCTTTCTTT. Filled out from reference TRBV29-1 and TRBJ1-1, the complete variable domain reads SAVISQKPSRDICQRGTSLTIQCQVDSQVTMMFWYRQQPGQSLTLIATANQGSEATYESGFVIDKFPISRPNLTFSTLTVSNMSPEDSSIYLCSVSEGSMNTEAFFGQGTRLTVV.

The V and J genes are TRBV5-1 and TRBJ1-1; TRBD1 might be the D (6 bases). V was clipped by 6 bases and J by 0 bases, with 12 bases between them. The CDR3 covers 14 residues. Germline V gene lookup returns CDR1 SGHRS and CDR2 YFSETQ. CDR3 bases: TGCGCCAGCACTGAGACAGGTTTGAACACTGAAGCTTTCTTT. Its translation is CASTETGLNTEAFF.

The CDR3 DNA reads as TGTGCCAGCAGCGTAGGGGGCGCTGAAGCTTTCTTT. Protein product: CASSVGGAEAFF. The chain recombines TRBV9 with TRBJ1-1, with D possibly TRBD1 on 5 matching bases. CDR1 SGDLS and CDR2 YYNGEE come from the germline V gene. The V and J ends lost 0 bases and 6 bases respectively, with 6 bases between them. This CDR3 is 12 amino acids long.

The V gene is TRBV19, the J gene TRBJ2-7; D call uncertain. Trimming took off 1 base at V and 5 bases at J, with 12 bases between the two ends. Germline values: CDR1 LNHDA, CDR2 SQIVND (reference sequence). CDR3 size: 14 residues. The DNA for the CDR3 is TGTGCCAGTAGTATAGGACTCGGTGCTCACGAGCAGTACTTC. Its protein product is CASSIGLGAHEQYF.

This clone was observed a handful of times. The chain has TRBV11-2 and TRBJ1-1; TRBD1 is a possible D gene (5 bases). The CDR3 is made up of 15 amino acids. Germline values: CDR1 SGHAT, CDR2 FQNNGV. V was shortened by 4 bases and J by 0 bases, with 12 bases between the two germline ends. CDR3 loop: CASSSNRLMNTEAFF. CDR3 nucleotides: TGTGCCAGCAGCTCTAACAGGCTCATGAACACTGAAGCTTTCTTT.